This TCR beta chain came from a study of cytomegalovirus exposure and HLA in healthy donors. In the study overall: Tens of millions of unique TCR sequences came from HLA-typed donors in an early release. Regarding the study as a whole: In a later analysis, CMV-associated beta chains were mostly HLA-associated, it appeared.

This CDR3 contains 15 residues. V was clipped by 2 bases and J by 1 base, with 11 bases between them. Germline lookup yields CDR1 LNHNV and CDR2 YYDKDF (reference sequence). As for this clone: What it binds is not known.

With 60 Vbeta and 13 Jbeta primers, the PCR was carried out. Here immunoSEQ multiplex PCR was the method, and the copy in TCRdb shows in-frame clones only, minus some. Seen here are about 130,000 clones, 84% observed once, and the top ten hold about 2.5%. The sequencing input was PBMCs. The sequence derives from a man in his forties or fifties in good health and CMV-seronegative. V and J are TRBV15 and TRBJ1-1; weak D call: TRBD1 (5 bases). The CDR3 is CATSRLGAGNTEAFF. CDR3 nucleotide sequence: TGTGCCACCAGCAGATTAGGGGCCGGGAACACTGAAGCTTTCTTT. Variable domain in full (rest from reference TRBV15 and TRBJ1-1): DAMVIQNPRYQVTQFGKPVTLSCSQTLNHNVMYWYQQKSSQAPKLLFHYYDKDFNNEADTPDNFQSRRPNTSFCFLDIRSPGLGDTAMYLCATSRLGAGNTEAFFGQGTRLTVV.